The clone carrying this T cell receptor beta chain was found once. This entry is derived from a study of OX40 agonist ivuxolimab in advanced cancers. The ends were cut back, 5 bases at V and 6 bases at J, with 9 bases in the middle. Germline CDR1 is SGHRS and CDR2 is YFSETQ. The length of the CDR3 is 12 residues. TCRdb's copy holds only in-frame clones and misses some; the assay was immunoSEQ multiplex PCR. The sample includes tens of thousands of clones, 90% of them seen just once. The specimen comprised CD4+ or CD8+ T cells sorted from blood, sampled in a trial of the OX40 agonist ivuxolimab. V usage is TRBV5-1 and J usage is TRBJ2-1; D is uncertain. The clonotype originates from an adult with an advanced solid tumor such as melanoma, head and neck, liver or kidney cancer. The CDR3 nucleotides read TGCGCCAGCAGATTACGCACCAATGAGCAGTTCTTC. Protein: CASRLRTNEQFF.